The 24 T cell receptor beta chains below were found in one sample sequenced in a study of T cell responses to AZD1222 COVID-19 vaccine (dated by TCRdb to about 2021). The time point label on this specimen signifies: baseline before first vaccination. Libraries were made using the immunoSEQ multiplex PCR assay. Entries here come from immuneACCESS through TCRdb and include only in-frame sequences with V and J called. Some clones fail to appear in such tables; in the studies checked, an unresolved V gene covers under half of the shortfall, and the cause of the remainder is unknown. The sample profile shows fewer than 75,000 clones; around 86% of them were found once. The top ten clonotypes cover around 20% of the sample. This material consisted of peripheral blood, taken on day 0 of AZD1222 vaccination. The receptor set was obtained from an adult in good health.

This CDR3 reads CASSVDSGQGILDEQYF. The CDR3 DNA reads as TGTGCCAGCAGCGTGGATTCGGGACAGGGAATTCTGGACGAGCAGTACTTC. This chain connects TRBV9 to TRBJ2-7; TRBD1 matches 9 bases. This CDR3 has 17 amino acids. The V gene's germline CDR1 is SGDLS and CDR2 YYNGEE. V was pared by 2 bases and J by 5 bases, with 14 bases of the junction left unmatched. Full variable domain (rest looked up from reference TRBV9 and TRBJ2-7): DSGVTQTPKHLITATGQRVTLRCSPRSGDLSVYWYQQSLDQGLQFLIQYYNGEERAKGNILERFSAQQFPDLHSELNLSSLELGDSALYFCASSVDSGQGILDEQYFGPGTRLTVT.

The rearrangement links TRBV7-3 to TRBJ1-1; possibly TRBD1 for D (5 bases). V dropped 0 bases and J dropped 2 bases, with 13 bases sitting between them. The CDR3 loop spans 16 amino acids. CDR1 is SGHTA and CDR2 is FQGTGA in the germline V gene. The CDR3 DNA reads TGTGCCAGCAGCTTAACAGGGGTTAAGGCTAACACTGAAGCTTTCTTT. It yields the protein CASSLTGVKANTEAFF.

The gene calls are TRBV28 and TRBJ1-2; D is unclear. V shed 4 bases and J shed 2 bases, with 11 bases lying between them. The CDR3 is 14 amino acids. Looked up from germline, CDR1 is MDHEN and CDR2 is SYDVKM. CDR3 DNA sequence: TGTGCCAGCAGTTCGCAAGGCAGGAACTATGGCTACACCTTC. Translation: CASSSQGRNYGYTF.

Here the CDR3 DNA reads TGTGCCAGCAAATCAGTGGAGACCCAGTACTTC. Encoded protein: CASKSVETQYF. The chain combines TRBV12-3 or TRBV12-4 with TRBJ2-5, with unresolved D. V gave up 7 bases and J gave up 5 bases, with 8 bases separating them. This CDR3 region has 11 residues.

The chain employs TRBV7-3 and TRBJ2-2, with no clear D. CDR3 length equals 14 residues. Trimming cost V 3 bases and J 4 bases, with 9 bases left between them. Looked up from germline, CDR1 is SGHTA and CDR2 is FQGTGA. CDR3 in amino acids: CASSLDPGTGELFF. CDR3 sequence (DNA): TGTGCCAGCAGCTTGGATCCGGGCACCGGGGAGCTGTTTTTT.

CDR3 region: CASRDSTEAFF. The CDR3 coding sequence is TGTGCCAGCAGAGACTCCACTGAAGCTTTCTTT. The gene calls are TRBV6-5 and TRBJ1-1; D ambiguous. V shed 6 bases and J shed 4 bases, with 6 bases lying between them. The germline CDR1 and CDR2 sequences are MNHEY and SVGAGI. The CDR3 spans 11 residues.

The V call is TRBV6-6, the J call TRBJ2-7; no clear D. V gave up 0 bases and J gave up 2 bases, with 11 bases separating them. The length of the CDR3 is 15 residues. Germline values: CDR1 MNHNY, CDR2 SVGAGI (reference sequence). CDR3 DNA sequence: TGTGCCAGCAGTTACTCGCCGACCGTCGCCTACGAGCAGTACTTC. It codes for CASSYSPTVAYEQYF.

The DNA for the CDR3 is TGTGCCAGCAGCGCCCGCGGGGGAGGGGGCACAGATACGCAGTATTTT. As protein: CASSARGGGGTDTQYF. The chain employs TRBV9 and TRBJ2-3; 7 nucleotides agree with TRBD2. The germline V gene has CDR1 SGDLS and CDR2 YYNGEE. The J segment lost 1 base and the V segment lost 3 bases, leaving 8 bases of the junction unmatched. This CDR3 is 16 amino acids long.

Only one count was recorded for this clone. V is TRBV19 and J is TRBJ1-4; tentative D call: TRBD1 (6 bases). The length of the CDR3 is 14 residues. Trimming removed 5 bases at V and 8 bases at J, with 15 bases between. Per the germline V gene, CDR1 is LNHDA and CDR2 is SQIVND (reference sequence). The CDR3 DNA follows: TGTGCCAGTAGTTTGGCAGGACAGACCGAAAAACTGTTTTTT. Translation: CASSLAGQTEKLFF.

The table lists this clone with a few counts. The rearrangement links TRBV7-9 to TRBJ1-2, with 7 positions matching TRBD1. The ends lost 6 bases at V and 3 bases at J; junction bases unmatched: 10. CDR3 length equals 15 residues. Looked up from germline, CDR1 is SEHNR and CDR2 is FQNEAQ (reference sequence). This chain's CDR3 is CASRPKDRYYYGYTF. CDR3 nucleotides: TGTGCCAGCAGACCAAAGGACAGGTATTACTATGGCTACACCTTC.

V gene TRBV10-3 combines with J gene TRBJ1-4; TRBD1 might be the D (5 bases). V was trimmed by 0 bases and J by 7 bases, leaving 12 bases between them. The CDR3 is 15 residues long. Germline V gene data show CDR1 as ENHRY and CDR2 as SYGVKD. The CDR3 reads CAISESNSGTEKLFF. CDR3 sequence (DNA): TGTGCCATCAGTGAGTCAAACTCGGGGACTGAAAAACTGTTTTTT.

The chain links TRBV6-5 to TRBJ1-4, with a tentative D call TRBD1 (6 bases). V lost 7 bases, J lost 7 bases, and 16 bases lay in between. The CDR3 extends over 14 amino acids. Germline values: CDR1 MNHEY, CDR2 SVGAGI. As DNA, the CDR3 is TGTGCCAGCACCGACAGGCTGATGAGTGAAAAACTGTTTTTT. This translates into CASTDRLMSEKLFF.

The genes are TRBV7-3 and TRBJ2-1; 10 nucleotides line up with TRBD1. Germline-derived CDR1 and CDR2 are SGHTA and FQGTGA. Trimming removed 5 bases from V and 9 bases from J; junction bases left unmatched: 7. CDR3 length: 14 residues. The CDR3 loop is CASSPRQGAIEQFF. In nucleotides, the CDR3 is TGTGCCAGCAGCCCCCGACAGGGGGCGATTGAGCAGTTCTTC.

This chain connects TRBV3-1 (or the pseudogene TRBV3-2) to TRBJ2-5; 11 bases map to TRBD2. CDR1 LGHDT and CDR2 YNNKEL come from the germline V gene (reference sequence). Losses at the gene ends were 1 base for V and 7 bases for J; bases not matched to a gene: 2. This CDR3 has 14 residues. In DNA form, the CDR3 reads TGTGCCAGCAGCCAAGCCCTAGCGGGGGGGACCCAGTACTTC. Translating gives CASSQALAGGTQYF.

This chain links TRBV7-3 with TRBJ2-1, with D possibly being TRBD1 (6 bases). The CDR3 loop spans 13 amino acids. CDR1 is SGHTA, CDR2 FQGTGA, per germline. Trimming shortened V by 2 bases and J by 6 bases, and 8 bases separated the two germline ends. The CDR3 loop reads CASSLVGGNEQFF. CDR3 nucleotides: TGTGCCAGCAGCTTAGTAGGGGGCAATGAGCAGTTCTTC.

The chain links TRBV27 to TRBJ2-1; the match to TRBD1 covers 7 bases. Per germline, CDR1 MNHEY and CDR2 SMNVEV (reference sequence). The CDR3 contains 19 residues. Trimming removed 3 bases from V and 0 bases from J; junction bases left unmatched: 14. CDR3 sequence reads: CASSLRSLSRGFSYNEQFF. The CDR3 nucleotides read TGTGCCAGCAGTTTGCGAAGTCTGTCCAGGGGGTTCTCCTACAATGAGCAGTTCTTC.

The chain joins TRBV28 to TRBJ2-4; D is perhaps TRBD2 (6 bases). Between the trimmed V and J ends, which lost 10 bases and 1 base, there was a span of 17 bases. Germline-derived CDR1 and CDR2 are MDHEN and SYDVKM. The CDR3 is 15 residues long. The CDR3 spells CATLWGGGAKNIQYF. The CDR3, as DNA: TGTGCCACCCTCTGGGGCGGAGGGGCCAAAAACATTCAGTACTTC.

This sequence joins TRBV5-1 and TRBJ2-3; 12 bases agree with TRBD2. CDR1 and CDR2 from the germline V gene are SGHRS and YFSETQ. The junction had 6 bases not matched to a gene; V was cut back by 4 bases and J by 6 bases. CDR3 length: 15 residues. The DNA of the CDR3 is TGCGCCAGCAGCGTTTCTAGCGGGGGGGTTGATACGCAGTATTTT. Residues: CASSVSSGGVDTQYF. Complete variable domain (other parts from reference TRBV5-1 and TRBJ2-3): KAGVTQTPRYLIKTRGQQVTLSCSPISGHRSVSWYQQTPGQGLQFLFEYFSETQRNKGNFPGRFSGRQFSNSRSEMNVSTLELGDSALYLCASSVSSGGVDTQYFGPGTRLTVL.

The chain carries TRBV11-2 and TRBJ1-1; no clear D gene. This CDR3 is 15 amino acids long. The germline CDR1 and CDR2 sequences are SGHAT and FQNNGV. The germline V and J ends were trimmed by 2 bases and 1 base, with 11 bases remaining between them. The CDR3 DNA sequence: TGTGCCAGCAGCTTACCCCCCAGACAGAACACTGAAGCTTTCTTT. Translation: CASSLPPRQNTEAFF.

The rearrangement uses TRBV5-4 and TRBJ2-2; 9 bases agree with TRBD2. CDR1 and CDR2 (germline): SGHNT, YYREEE (reference sequence). The CDR3 sequence is 16 residues long. J was trimmed by 5 bases and V by 4 bases; bases with no gene match: 9. The CDR3 bases are TGTGCCAGCAGCCCAGGCCTAGCGGGGAAGACCGGGGAGCTGTTTTTT. Residues: CASSPGLAGKTGELFF.

CDR3 in DNA: TGTGCCAGCAGATCGGGACTAGCCCACGAGCAGTACTTC. This sequence encodes CASRSGLAHEQYF. The rearrangement links TRBV7-9 to TRBJ2-7; 9 bases align to TRBD2. The germline CDR1 and CDR2 sequences are SEHNR and FQNEAQ (reference sequence). The junction had 5 bases not matched to a gene; V was cut back by 6 bases and J by 5 bases. This CDR3 has 13 amino acids.

This chain connects TRBV15 to TRBJ1-4, with TRBD1 as a possible D gene (5 bases). Germline V gene data show CDR1 as LNHNV and CDR2 as YYDKDF (reference sequence). Trimming removed 5 bases from V and 8 bases from J, with 9 bases in between. CDR3 length: 12 amino acids. The CDR3 DNA is TGTGCCACCAGCCCCCGGGGGGAAAAACTGTTTTTT. Translation: CATSPRGEKLFF.

V usage is TRBV14 and J usage is TRBJ1-6; maybe TRBD1 (5 bases). From germline, CDR1 is SGHDN and CDR2 FVKESK. V lost 4 bases to trimming and J lost 4 bases, with 17 bases between them. The CDR3 extends over 17 amino acids. CDR3 protein: CASSPVRDPSYNSPLHF. CDR3 DNA sequence: TGTGCCAGCAGCCCAGTCCGGGACCCTTCTTATAATTCACCCCTCCACTTT. The whole variable domain, remainder taken from reference TRBV14 and TRBJ1-6, is EAGVTQFPSHSVIEKGQTVTLRCDPISGHDNLYWYRRVMGKEIKFLLHFVKESKQDESGMPNNRFLAERTGGTYSTLKVQPAELEDSGVYFCASSPVRDPSYNSPLHFGNGTRLTVT.

V is TRBV24-1 and J is TRBJ1-1, with TRBD1 matching over 10 bases. The CDR3 is made up of 16 amino acids. Losses at the gene ends were 4 bases for V and 4 bases for J; bases not matched to a gene: 8. Germline CDR1 KGHDR, CDR2 SFDVKD. Written as DNA, the CDR3 is TGTGCCACCAGTGACCACCGACAGGGGGCGAGCACTGAAGCTTTCTTT. Amino acids: CATSDHRQGASTEAFF.